This TCR beta chain was observed in a study of cytomegalovirus exposure and HLA in healthy donors. The CDR3 covers 15 residues. Trimming at V came to 0 bases and at J to 8 bases, leaving 3 bases not matched to a gene. CDR1 and CDR2 from the germline V gene are SGHRS and YFSETQ. This clone was recorded a few times. PCR employed 60 Vbeta and 13 Jbeta primers. The data were produced by immunoSEQ multiplex PCR, yet TCRdb's version contains in-frame clones alone and is incomplete. The sample has fewer than 150,000 clones, about 79% seen once; the top ten hold 2.5%. The receptor's source is a woman aged 18-29 years in good health and CMV-seronegative. The V call is TRBV5-1, the J call TRBJ1-4, with 11 nucleotides matching TRBD1. The sequenced sample consisted of PBMCs. CDR3 in amino acids: CASSLAGTGGEKLFF. CDR3 sequence (DNA): TGCGCCAGCAGCTTGGCTGGGACAGGGGGAGAAAAACTGTTTTTT.